The 17 T cell receptor beta chains reported below all come from one sample, sequenced in a study of cytomegalovirus exposure and HLA in healthy donors. Vbeta (60) and Jbeta (13) primers were used in the PCR. The protocol was immunoSEQ multiplex PCR, while the TCRdb copy is restricted to in-frame clones and leaves out a portion. Of approximately 130,000 clones in the sample, around four fifths were seen once. Source material: PBMCs. The receptor source for this set is a boy aged 5-17 years in good health and CMV-seronegative.

This clone was seen a handful of times. The rearrangement joins TRBV6-1 to TRBJ1-1; tentative D call: TRBD1 (6 bases). V dropped 5 bases and J dropped 1 base, with 14 bases sitting between them. The CDR3 has 15 amino acids. Germline V gene lookup returns CDR1 MNHNS and CDR2 SASEGT. CDR3 in DNA: TGTGCCAGCAGTCTCACAGGGTCCGGGAACACTGAAGCTTTCTTT. As protein: CASSLTGSGNTEAFF.

This chain joins TRBV11-3 and TRBJ2-1, with a weak D call TRBD1 (5 bases). The CDR3 consists of 13 residues. Germline V lookup: CDR1 SGHNT, CDR2 YENEEA. The V end was cut by 11 bases, the J end by 1 base, with 12 bases between. CDR3 nucleotides: TGTGCCCCCGATAGGGGATCCTACAATGAGCAGTTCTTC. This translates into CAPDRGSYNEQFF.

The V and J genes are TRBV29-1 and TRBJ1-2; D is unclear. CDR1 and CDR2 from the germline V gene are SQVTM and ANQGSEA. The CDR3 has 11 amino acids. The ends were cut back, 7 bases at V and 2 bases at J, with 8 bases in the middle. CDR3 sequence (DNA): TGCAGCGCCGAGGGAAACTATGGCTACACCTTC. The encoded protein is CSAEGNYGYTF.

This sequence joins TRBV11-2 and TRBJ2-7, with D possibly TRBD1 on 5 matching bases. The CDR3 contains 16 residues. Germline V gives CDR1 SGHAT, CDR2 FQNNGV. Trimming stripped 1 base from V and 3 bases from J, with 16 bases between. The CDR3 nucleotides read TGTGCCAGCAGCTTAGCCCCAGGGCTAGGTAGCTACGAGCAGTACTTC. Translating it yields CASSLAPGLGSYEQYF.

The chain couples TRBV5-6 to TRBJ2-7; 10 bases align to TRBD2. Trimming took 0 bases from V and 6 from J; bases not matched to a gene: 12. Germline CDR1 and CDR2: SGHDT and YYEEEE. This CDR3 region has 17 residues. The CDR3 nucleotides read TGTGCCAGCAGCTTGGGAGGGTCGGGACTAGCGAGAGGCGAGCAGTACTTC. Its translation is CASSLGGSGLARGEQYF.

The chain uses TRBV29-1 and TRBJ1-2; D ambiguous. CDR1 is SQVTM and CDR2 is ANQGSEA in the germline V gene. This CDR3 is 11 amino acids long. V was pared by 3 bases and J by 7 bases, with 9 bases between. The CDR3 protein is CSVEGAAGYTF. DNA of the CDR3: TGCAGCGTTGAGGGAGCGGCTGGCTACACCTTC.

The chain links TRBV5-6 to TRBJ2-1, with 10 bases that match TRBD2. With V trimmed by 3 bases and J by 9 bases, 18 bases remained unmatched. The germline CDR1 and CDR2 sequences are SGHDT and YYEEEE. This CDR3 contains 18 residues. CDR3 sequence reads: CASSYLGGGSSGSSEQFF. The CDR3 DNA follows: TGTGCCAGCAGCTACCTGGGGGGCGGGTCTAGCGGGAGTAGTGAGCAGTTCTTC.

CDR3 DNA: TGTGCCTGGTTGGGACAGGGGGTCACCGGGGAGCTGTTTTTT. This gives the protein CAWLGQGVTGELFF. The chain joins TRBV30 to TRBJ2-2; 11 nucleotides agree with TRBD1. V shed 5 bases, J shed 4 bases, and the junction held 3 bases outside the gene matches. Germline assignment: CDR1 GTSNPN and CDR2 SVGIG (reference sequence). The CDR3 sequence is 14 residues long.

For this clone: It is likely a read error, because the conserved phenylalanine at the end of the CDR3 is missing. The chain uses TRBV30 and TRBJ2-4; D possibly corresponds to TRBD1 (6 bases). The CDR3 has 14 amino acids. V dropped 2 bases and J dropped 5 bases, with 13 bases sitting between them. The germline V gene has CDR1 GTSNPN and CDR2 SVGIG (reference sequence). The CDR3 DNA reads TGTGCCTGGAGTTGGGGGCAGGAAGAAAACATTCAGTACTTA. Amino acids: CAWSWGQEENIQYL.

The V call is TRBV7-6, the J call TRBJ1-2; no clear D. This CDR3 spans 12 amino acids. V shed 4 bases and J shed 8 bases, with 11 bases lying between them. Per the germline V gene, CDR1 is SGHVS and CDR2 is FNYEAQ. The CDR3 region has the DNA TGTGCCAGCAGCTCCGGGATACAGGGCTACACCTTC. Its translation: CASSSGIQGYTF.

The chain uses TRBV13 and TRBJ2-7, with a possible D match to TRBD2 (5 bases). The germline gives CDR1 PRHDT, CDR2 FYEKMQ (reference sequence). CDR3 length: 15 amino acids. Trimming took 5 bases from V and 6 from J, leaving 20 bases between them. The DNA for the CDR3 is TGTGCCAGCAGCCCCCCGGGCTCCGAGGGCCTCGAGCAGTACTTC. Residues: CASSPPGSEGLEQYF.

The chain is built from TRBV6-1 and TRBJ1-2, with D possibly TRBD1 on 6 matching bases. Trimming pared 4 bases from V and 6 bases from J, leaving 12 bases between. The CDR3 totals 13 residues. Germline V lookup: CDR1 MNHNS, CDR2 SASEGT. In DNA, the CDR3 is TGTGCCAGCAGTGGGACAGTCTTTGATGGCTACACCTTC. Encoded protein: CASSGTVFDGYTF.

The V gene is TRBV5-4, the J gene TRBJ2-2, with TRBD2 matching 8 bases. V lost 1 base to trimming and J lost 6 bases; unmatched junction nucleotides: 2. Germline loops: CDR1 SGHNT, CDR2 YYREEE (reference sequence). There are 14 residues in the CDR3. The CDR3 nucleotides read TGTGCCAGCAGCTTGCGGGAGGGAGCCGGGGAGCTGTTTTTT. Amino acid sequence: CASSLREGAGELFF.

V is TRBV30 and J is TRBJ1-3; unclear D gene. CDR1 GTSNPN and CDR2 SVGIG come from the germline V gene (reference sequence). V lost 4 bases and J lost 0, with 4 bases in between. The CDR3 is 12 amino acids. The CDR3 sequence: CAWTVSGNTIYF. CDR3 DNA sequence: TGTGCCTGGACAGTCTCTGGAAACACCATATATTTT.

V and J are TRBV11-3 and TRBJ2-7; perhaps TRBD1 as D (6 bases). The CDR3 consists of 15 residues. Trimming left V 5 bases short and J 7 bases short, with 21 bases between. Looked up from germline, CDR1 is SGHNT and CDR2 is YENEEA. Written as DNA, the CDR3 is TGTGCCAGCAGCCCTAAAGGATACAGGGTCGGTGAGCAGTACTTC. Residues: CASSPKGYRVGEQYF.

This clone was seen once. The chain couples TRBV5-1 to TRBJ2-7; D gene unclear. Germline loops: CDR1 SGHRS, CDR2 YFSETQ. The CDR3 has 15 amino acids. The V and J ends lost 2 bases and 0 bases respectively, with 12 bases between them. The CDR3 loop reads CASSFVSGLSYEQYF. The DNA of the CDR3 is TGCGCCAGCAGCTTTGTCTCAGGCCTCTCCTACGAGCAGTACTTC.

The rearrangement uses TRBV27 and TRBJ2-7, with D hard to call. From germline, CDR1 is MNHEY and CDR2 SMNVEV (reference sequence). The V end lost 0 bases, the J end lost 1 base, and 13 bases lay between the germline ends. The CDR3 consists of 16 residues. CDR3 nucleotides: TGTGCCAGCAGTTTATCGCAGCGATTCCGTTCCTACGAGCAGTACTTC. It is translated as CASSLSQRFRSYEQYF.